The 21 T cell receptor beta chains below were found in one sample sequenced in a study of T cell repertoires in cytomegalovirus infection. From the reads, TCRdb called clonotypes with MiXCR, one entry per CDR3 protein. The sample lists fewer than 850,000 distinct CDR3 sequences; under 35% were seen once. Antigen specificity for these receptors is unknown. The sample in question was cultured CD8+ T cells from PBMCs, obtained from culture after CMV antigen stimulation. The source of these receptors is a human donor in good health (CMV status not recorded). Some clones in this sample may be carry-over from other donors' samples.

This clonotype was counted only a few times. CDR3 DNA: TGTGCCAGCAGTCCCCCGGGACAGGGGGCTGGTACGCAGTATTTT. Its protein product is CASSPPGQGAGTQYF. The chain joins TRBV6-6 to TRBJ2-3; 12 nucleotides line up with TRBD1. From germline, CDR1 is MNHNY and CDR2 SVGAGI (reference sequence). Trimming removed 5 bases from V and 8 bases from J; junction bases left unmatched: 8. The CDR3 consists of 15 residues.

This clonotype has more than one count but fewer than ten. CDR3 in DNA: TGTGCCAGCAGTCCCCTCACAGGCCAATACAATGAGCAGTTCTTC. It encodes CASSPLTGQYNEQFF. The chain employs TRBV27 and TRBJ2-1; D is possibly TRBD1 (5 bases). The CDR3 contains 15 residues. V was cut by 5 bases and J by 4 bases, with 15 bases left in between. The germline gives CDR1 MNHEY, CDR2 SMNVEV (reference sequence).

This clonotype occurred a few times. Sequence at one end of the junction differs from germline and may be a read error. The chain recombines TRBV27 with TRBJ2-2; no clear D gene. Germline V gene lookup returns CDR1 MNHEY and CDR2 SMNVEV (reference sequence). The CDR3 is 15 amino acids. The CDR3 DNA reads as TGTGCCACCAGTCCCAAACTAAGTGGGACCGGGGAGCTGTTTTTT. The encoded protein is CATSPKLSGTGELFF.

The CDR3 reads CASSVATASGENNEQFF. The CDR3 nucleotides read TGTGCCAGCAGCGTAGCTACGGCTAGCGGGGAGAACAATGAGCAGTTCTTC. The chain uses TRBV9 and TRBJ2-1, with 9 nucleotides matching TRBD2. CDR1 and CDR2 (germline): SGDLS, YYNGEE. The length of the CDR3 is 17 residues. Unmatched junction bases numbered 9, after V lost 0 bases and J lost 5 bases.

The V gene is TRBV27, the J gene TRBJ1-1; unclear D gene. Germline V gene sequence: CDR1 MNHEY, CDR2 SMNVEV (reference sequence). CDR3 length: 15 residues. Between the trimmed V and J ends, which lost 3 bases and 4 bases, there was a span of 15 bases. The CDR3 DNA is TGTGCCAGCAGTTTGCTGACCGATAGACTCACTGAAGCTTTCTTT. It is translated as CASSLLTDRLTEAFF.

This clonotype was detected ten times or more. The J gene is TRBJ2-1, the V gene TRBV6-1, with 8 positions matching TRBD2. The CDR3 has 13 amino acids. CDR1 is MNHNS and CDR2 is SASEGT in the germline V gene. After removal of 7 bases from V and 7 bases from J, the junction contained 6 bases not matched to a gene. The CDR3, as DNA: TGTGCCAGCACCGGGGGGGCTGGGAATGAGCAGTTCTTC. Amino acid sequence: CASTGGAGNEQFF.

This chain connects TRBV7-9 to TRBJ2-1, with a possible D match to TRBD2 (5 bases). The CDR3 loop spans 13 amino acids. Trimming took off 4 bases at V and 4 bases at J, with 8 bases between the two ends. Germline V lookup: CDR1 SEHNR, CDR2 FQNEAQ (reference sequence). CDR3 nucleotide sequence: TGTGCCAGCAGCTCCCCGGGGTACAATGAGCAGTTCTTC. Amino acids: CASSSPGYNEQFF. The full variable domain, completed using reference TRBV7-9 and TRBJ2-1, is DTGVSQNPRHKITKRGQNVTFRCDPISEHNRLYWYRQTLGQGPEFLTYFQNEAQLEKSRLLSDRFSAERPKGSFSTLEIQRTEQGDSAMYLCASSSPGYNEQFFGPGTRLTVL.

This clonotype was detected only a few times. The chain links TRBV7-2 to TRBJ2-1; tentative D call: TRBD2 (5 bases). V was trimmed by 1 base and J by 12 bases, leaving 19 bases between them. Germline V gene data show CDR1 as SGHTA and CDR2 as FQGNSA. The CDR3 has 15 amino acids. CDR3 region: CASSLDGIVNLGQFF. Here the CDR3 DNA reads TGTGCCAGCAGCTTAGACGGGATTGTGAACCTGGGGCAGTTCTTC.

In this sample, this clonotype turned up a few times. The chain's CDR3 is CASSFISAGETQYF. The CDR3 nucleotides are TGTGCCAGCAGTTTTATTAGCGCGGGAGAGACCCAGTACTTC. The rearrangement links TRBV27 to TRBJ2-5; a possible D gene is TRBD2 (5 bases). This CDR3 spans 14 amino acids. Trimming pared 3 bases from V and 4 bases from J, leaving 12 bases between. Germline V gene data show CDR1 as MNHEY and CDR2 as SMNVEV (reference sequence).

The chain employs TRBV27 and TRBJ1-2; D unclear. Germline assignment: CDR1 MNHEY and CDR2 SMNVEV (reference sequence). The CDR3 length is 15 residues. V was clipped by 2 bases and J by 8 bases, with 18 bases between them. CDR3 in DNA: TGTGCCAGCAGTTTAGGCGGCACTCCGGGGTCGGGCTACACCTTC. Translating it yields CASSLGGTPGSGYTF.

The chain joins TRBV27 to TRBJ2-3; 8 nucleotides agree with TRBD2. Germline values: CDR1 MNHEY, CDR2 SMNVEV (reference sequence). This CDR3 comprises 16 residues. V shed 1 base and J 1 base; nucleotides not matched to a gene: 4. CDR3 in amino acids: CASSLYGLAGTDTQYF. Here the CDR3 DNA reads TGTGCCAGCAGTTTATACGGACTAGCTGGCACAGATACGCAGTATTTT.

The chain carries TRBV4-3 and TRBJ2-3, with 7 bases lining up with TRBD2. The CDR3 is made up of 16 amino acids. Trimming took 0 bases from V and 2 from J; bases not matched to a gene: 5. Germline CDR1 is LGHNA and CDR2 is YSLEER. CDR3 loop: CASSQDKTSATDTQYF. The CDR3 nucleotides read TGCGCCAGCAGCCAAGACAAAACTAGCGCCACAGATACGCAGTATTTT.

This clonotype has more than one count but fewer than ten. The V gene is TRBV19, the J gene TRBJ2-7; weak D call: TRBD1 (6 bases). The germline V gene has CDR1 LNHDA and CDR2 SQIVND (reference sequence). This CDR3 comprises 14 residues. V dropped 3 bases and J dropped 3 bases, with 12 bases sitting between them. The CDR3 spells CASSMERGGYEQYF. CDR3 nucleotides: TGTGCCAGTAGTATGGAGAGAGGGGGCTACGAGCAGTACTTC.

This clonotype turned up a few times. The chain links TRBV7-6 to TRBJ2-7; D is undetermined. CDR1 and CDR2 (germline): SGHVS, FNYEAQ. This CDR3 has 12 amino acids. Between the trimmed V and J ends, which lost 5 bases and 5 bases, there was a span of 10 bases. The CDR3 region is CASSAVDNEQYF. Written as DNA, the CDR3 is TGTGCCAGCAGCGCCGTGGATAACGAGCAGTACTTC.

This clonotype turned up a few times. The V call is TRBV19, the J call TRBJ1-2; 8 nucleotides line up with TRBD1. CDR3 size: 14 residues. V lost 0 bases and J lost 7; bases outside the gene matches: 4. Germline loops: CDR1 LNHDA, CDR2 SQIVND (reference sequence). This chain's CDR3 is CASSIDRGRSGYTF. The CDR3 nucleotides are TGTGCCAGTAGTATAGACAGGGGGCGGTCTGGCTACACCTTC.

V usage is TRBV19 and J usage is TRBJ2-1; no clear D gene. Germline lookup yields CDR1 LNHDA and CDR2 SQIVND (reference sequence). CDR3 size: 12 residues. Deletions cut 8 bases from V and 9 bases from J, with 14 bases between. CDR3 sequence reads: CASAPRVAEQFF. The CDR3 DNA is TGTGCCAGTGCGCCCCGGGTGGCTGAGCAGTTCTTC.

This clonotype was seen many times. The gene calls are TRBV7-8 and TRBJ1-5; D is possibly TRBD1 (6 bases). This CDR3 region has 13 residues. V was pared by 7 bases and J by 6 bases, with 13 bases between. Germline CDR1 and CDR2: SGHVS and FQNEAQ. Written as DNA, the CDR3 is TGTGCCAGCACCCGAGGGGGGATTCAGCCCCAGCATTTT. It translates to CASTRGGIQPQHF.

This clonotype has a handful of counts. The genes are TRBV6-5 and TRBJ2-1; D ambiguous. The CDR3 is 17 amino acids. Trimming took off 0 bases at V and 3 bases at J, with 15 bases between the two ends. CDR1 MNHEY and CDR2 SVGAGI come from the germline V gene. CDR3 loop: CASSYSGRVLFYNEQFF. Written as DNA, the CDR3 is TGTGCCAGCAGTTACTCCGGAAGGGTCCTTTTCTACAATGAGCAGTTCTTC.

With regard to this clonotype: This sequence may be a read error, since a much larger clone differs from it by one base. CDR3 DNA: TGTGCCAACAGTGACGGGACGGGGAACACCGGGGAGCTGTTTTTT. This gives the protein CANSDGTGNTGELFF. This chain connects TRBV6-6 to TRBJ2-2; TRBD1 or TRBD2 may be the D gene (5 bases each). The length of the CDR3 is 15 residues. The V gene's germline CDR1 is MNHNY and CDR2 SVGAGI (reference sequence).

The chain recombines TRBV9 with TRBJ2-1; D perhaps matches TRBD1 (6 bases). Germline CDR1 is SGDLS and CDR2 is YYNGEE. V lost 4 bases and J lost 5, with 13 bases in between. This CDR3 region has 14 residues. The DNA of the CDR3 is TGTGCCAGCAGCTGGAGACAGGCCAACAATGAGCAGTTCTTC. It encodes CASSWRQANNEQFF.

Here the CDR3 DNA reads TGTGCCAGCAGTATCAGTGGGACAGGGATCTACGAGCAGTACTTC. Translation: CASSISGTGIYEQYF. The chain is built from TRBV27 and TRBJ2-7, with 9 bases aligning to TRBD1. CDR1 is MNHEY, CDR2 SMNVEV, per germline (reference sequence). The CDR3 has 15 residues. V dropped 5 bases and J dropped 3; count of bases not matched to a gene: 8.